The source of this T cell receptor (beta chain) is a study of CD8 T cells in ankylosing spondylitis. Findings and caveats of the study: Seemingly characteristic of ankylosing spondylitis blood was a TCR beta motif consisting of 7 or 8 highly homologous variants. The disease-linked clones had a CD8+ phenotype and low blood frequencies.

TCRdb itself ran the 5' RACE reads through MiXCR, one entry per CDR3 protein. The sample gives 150,000 or so distinct CDR3 sequences, roughly 10% of which show up once; more than 12% is in the top ten. CDR3 size: 17 residues. CDR1 and CDR2 (germline): SGHAT, FQNNGV. There are a few counts of this clonotype. Its antigen is not identified. A read error may produce the germline difference seen at one junction end. The rearrangement uses TRBV11-2 and TRBJ2-4, with D tentatively TRBD2 (7 bases). The sequenced material came from blood, either unsorted or a sorted T cell fraction (not recorded which). The sequence came from a female donor with ankylosing spondylitis or in good health (not recorded which). The CDR3 DNA reads as TGTGCCAGCAGTTTAGAGGGGGGGGTCCTAGCCAAAAACATTCAGTACTTC. It encodes CASSLEGGVLAKNIQYF.